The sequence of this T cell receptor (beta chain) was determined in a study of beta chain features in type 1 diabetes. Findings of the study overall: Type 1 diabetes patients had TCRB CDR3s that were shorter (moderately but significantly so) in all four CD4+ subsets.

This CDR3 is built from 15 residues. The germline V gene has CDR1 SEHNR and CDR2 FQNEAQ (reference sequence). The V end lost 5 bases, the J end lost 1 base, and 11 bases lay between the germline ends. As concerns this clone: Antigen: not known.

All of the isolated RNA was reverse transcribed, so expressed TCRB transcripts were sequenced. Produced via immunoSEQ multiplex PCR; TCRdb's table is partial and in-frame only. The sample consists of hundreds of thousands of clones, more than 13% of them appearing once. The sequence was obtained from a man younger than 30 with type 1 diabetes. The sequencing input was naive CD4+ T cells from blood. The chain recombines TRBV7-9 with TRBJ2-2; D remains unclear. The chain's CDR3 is CASSVPAVNTGELFF. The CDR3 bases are TGTGCCAGCAGCGTCCCGGCGGTGAACACCGGGGAGCTGTTTTTT.